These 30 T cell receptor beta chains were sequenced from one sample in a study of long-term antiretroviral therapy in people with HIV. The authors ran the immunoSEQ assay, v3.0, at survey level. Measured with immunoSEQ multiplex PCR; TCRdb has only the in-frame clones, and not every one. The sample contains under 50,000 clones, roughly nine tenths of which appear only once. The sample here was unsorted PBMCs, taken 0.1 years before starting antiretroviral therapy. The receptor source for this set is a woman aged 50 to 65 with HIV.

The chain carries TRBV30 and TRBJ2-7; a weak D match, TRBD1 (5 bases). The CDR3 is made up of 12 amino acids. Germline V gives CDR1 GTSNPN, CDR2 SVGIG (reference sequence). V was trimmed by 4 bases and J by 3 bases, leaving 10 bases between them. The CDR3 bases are TGTGCCTGGACCCAAAGGGGCTACGAGCAGTACTTC. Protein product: CAWTQRGYEQYF.

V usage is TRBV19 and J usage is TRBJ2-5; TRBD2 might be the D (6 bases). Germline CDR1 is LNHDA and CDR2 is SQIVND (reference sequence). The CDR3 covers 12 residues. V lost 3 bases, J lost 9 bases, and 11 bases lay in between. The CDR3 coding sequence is TGTGCCAGTAGTATGGGGGGAAAAGCCCAGTACTTC. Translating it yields CASSMGGKAQYF.

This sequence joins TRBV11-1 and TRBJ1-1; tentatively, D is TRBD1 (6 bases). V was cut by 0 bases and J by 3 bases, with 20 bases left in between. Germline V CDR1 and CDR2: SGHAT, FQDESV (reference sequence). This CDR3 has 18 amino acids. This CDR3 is CASSLAPQLGARDTEAFF. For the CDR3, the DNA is TGTGCCAGCAGCTTAGCCCCGCAGTTGGGGGCCAGGGACACTGAAGCTTTCTTT.

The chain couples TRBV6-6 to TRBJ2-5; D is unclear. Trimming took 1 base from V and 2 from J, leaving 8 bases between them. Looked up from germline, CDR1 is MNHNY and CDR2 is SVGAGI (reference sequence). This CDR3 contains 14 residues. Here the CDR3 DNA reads TGTGCCAGCAGTTACTTAAGCCCACAAGAGACCCAGTACTTC. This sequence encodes CASSYLSPQETQYF.

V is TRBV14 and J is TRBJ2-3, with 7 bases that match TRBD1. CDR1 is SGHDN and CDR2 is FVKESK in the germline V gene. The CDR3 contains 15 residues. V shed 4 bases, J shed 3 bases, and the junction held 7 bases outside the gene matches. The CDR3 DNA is TGTGCCAGCAGCCTCGACAGGGCTCAGACAGATACGCAGTATTTT. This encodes CASSLDRAQTDTQYF.

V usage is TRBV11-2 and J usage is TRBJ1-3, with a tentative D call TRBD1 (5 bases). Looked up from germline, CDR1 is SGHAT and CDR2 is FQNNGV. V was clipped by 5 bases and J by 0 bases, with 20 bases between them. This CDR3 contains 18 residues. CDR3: CASSPRVQGFFSGNTIYF. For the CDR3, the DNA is TGTGCCAGCAGCCCCCGGGTCCAGGGTTTTTTCTCTGGAAACACCATATATTTT.

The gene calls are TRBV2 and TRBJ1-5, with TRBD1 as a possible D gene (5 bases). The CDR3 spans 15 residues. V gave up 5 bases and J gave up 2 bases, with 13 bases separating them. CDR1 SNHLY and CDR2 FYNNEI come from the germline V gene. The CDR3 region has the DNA TGTGCCAGCAGTTTCGGAGGGGAAGGCAATCAGCCCCAGCATTTT. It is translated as CASSFGGEGNQPQHF.

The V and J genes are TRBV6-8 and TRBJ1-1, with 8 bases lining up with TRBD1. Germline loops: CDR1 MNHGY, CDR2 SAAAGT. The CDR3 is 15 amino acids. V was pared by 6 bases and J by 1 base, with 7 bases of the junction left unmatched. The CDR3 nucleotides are TGTGCCAGCAGCCAGGACAGGGAACAGAACACTGAAGCTTTCTTT. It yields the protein CASSQDREQNTEAFF.

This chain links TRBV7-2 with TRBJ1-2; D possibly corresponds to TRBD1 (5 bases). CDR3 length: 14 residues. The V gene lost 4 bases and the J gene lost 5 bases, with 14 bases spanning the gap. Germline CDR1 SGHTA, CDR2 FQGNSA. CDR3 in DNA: TGTGCCAGCAGCTCCGGGGGGACTTATTATGGCTACACCTTC. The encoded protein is CASSSGGTYYGYTF.

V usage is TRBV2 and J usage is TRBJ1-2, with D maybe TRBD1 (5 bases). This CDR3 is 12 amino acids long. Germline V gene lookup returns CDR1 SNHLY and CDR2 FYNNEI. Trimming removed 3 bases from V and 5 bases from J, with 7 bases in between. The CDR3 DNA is TGTGCCAGCAGTGATAGGGGTTATGGCTACACCTTC. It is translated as CASSDRGYGYTF.

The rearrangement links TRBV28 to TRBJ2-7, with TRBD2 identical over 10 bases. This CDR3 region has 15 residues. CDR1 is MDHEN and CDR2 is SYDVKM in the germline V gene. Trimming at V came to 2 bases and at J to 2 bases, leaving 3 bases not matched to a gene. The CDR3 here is CASSLERGGPYEQYF. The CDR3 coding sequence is TGTGCCAGCAGTTTAGAGCGGGGGGGCCCCTACGAGCAGTACTTC. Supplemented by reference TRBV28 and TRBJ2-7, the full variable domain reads DVKVTQSSRYLVKRTGEKVFLECVQDMDHENMFWYRQDPGLGLRLIYFSYDVKMKEKGDIPEGYSVSREKKERFSLILESASTNQTSMYLCASSLERGGPYEQYFGPGTRLTVT.

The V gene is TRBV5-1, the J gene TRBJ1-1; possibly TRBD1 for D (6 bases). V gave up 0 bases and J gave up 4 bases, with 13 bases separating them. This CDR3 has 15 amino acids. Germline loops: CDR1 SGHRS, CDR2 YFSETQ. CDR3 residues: CASSLVGAHSTEAFF. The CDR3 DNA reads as TGCGCCAGCAGCTTGGTGGGGGCGCATAGCACTGAAGCTTTCTTT. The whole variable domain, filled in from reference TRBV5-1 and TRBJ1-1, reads KAGVTQTPRYLIKTRGQQVTLSCSPISGHRSVSWYQQTPGQGLQFLFEYFSETQRNKGNFPGRFSGRQFSNSRSEMNVSTLELGDSALYLCASSLVGAHSTEAFFGQGTRLTVV.

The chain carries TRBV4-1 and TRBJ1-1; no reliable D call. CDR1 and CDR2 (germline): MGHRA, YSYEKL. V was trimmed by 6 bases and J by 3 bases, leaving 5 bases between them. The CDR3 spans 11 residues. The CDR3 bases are TGCGCCAGCAGTTATTACACTGAAGCTTTCTTT. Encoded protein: CASSYYTEAFF.

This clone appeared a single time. Written as DNA, the CDR3 is TGCGCCAGCAGCCCGGGGGGAACCACAGATACGCAGTATTTT. This gives the protein CASSPGGTTDTQYF. This chain uses TRBV5-1 with TRBJ2-3; 7 bases are shared with TRBD2. The germline V gene encodes CDR1 SGHRS and CDR2 YFSETQ. The V and J ends lost 4 bases and 2 bases, in that order; junction bases with no gene match: 4. There are 14 residues in the CDR3.

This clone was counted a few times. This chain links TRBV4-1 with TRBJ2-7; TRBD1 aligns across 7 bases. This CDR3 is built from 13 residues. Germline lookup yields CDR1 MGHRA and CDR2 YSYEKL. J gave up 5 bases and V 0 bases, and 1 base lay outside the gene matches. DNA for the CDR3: TGCGCCAGCAGCCAAGATCAGGGGGACGAGCAGTACTTC. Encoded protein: CASSQDQGDEQYF.

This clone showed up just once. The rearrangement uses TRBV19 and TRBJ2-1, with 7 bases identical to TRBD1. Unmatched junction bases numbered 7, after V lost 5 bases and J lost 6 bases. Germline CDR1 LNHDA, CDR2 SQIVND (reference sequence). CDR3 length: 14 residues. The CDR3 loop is CASSSTGTVNEQFF. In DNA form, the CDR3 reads TGTGCCAGTAGTTCAACCGGGACAGTCAATGAGCAGTTCTTC.

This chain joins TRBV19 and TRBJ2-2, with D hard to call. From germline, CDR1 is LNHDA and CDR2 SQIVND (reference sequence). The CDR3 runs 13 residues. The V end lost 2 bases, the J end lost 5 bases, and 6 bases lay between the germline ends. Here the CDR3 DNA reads TGTGCCAGTAGTATAATAGGGACCGGGGAGCTGTTTTTT. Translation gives CASSIIGTGELFF.

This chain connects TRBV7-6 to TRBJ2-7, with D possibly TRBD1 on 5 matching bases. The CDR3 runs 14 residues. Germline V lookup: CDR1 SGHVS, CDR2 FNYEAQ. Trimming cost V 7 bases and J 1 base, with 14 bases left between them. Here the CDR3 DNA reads TGTGCCAGCAAGCAAATGACAGATTCCTACGAGCAGTACTTC. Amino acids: CASKQMTDSYEQYF. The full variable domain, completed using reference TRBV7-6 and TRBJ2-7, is GAGVSQSPRYKVTKRGQDVALRCDPISGHVSLYWYRQALGQGPEFLTYFNYEAQQDKSGLPNDRFSAERPEGSISTLTIQRTEQRDSAMYRCASKQMTDSYEQYFGPGTRLTVT.

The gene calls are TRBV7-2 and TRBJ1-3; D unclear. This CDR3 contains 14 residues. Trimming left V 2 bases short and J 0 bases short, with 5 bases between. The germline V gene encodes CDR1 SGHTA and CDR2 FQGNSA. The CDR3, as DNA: TGTGCCAGCAGCTTAACGGACTCTGGAAACACCATATATTTT. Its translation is CASSLTDSGNTIYF.

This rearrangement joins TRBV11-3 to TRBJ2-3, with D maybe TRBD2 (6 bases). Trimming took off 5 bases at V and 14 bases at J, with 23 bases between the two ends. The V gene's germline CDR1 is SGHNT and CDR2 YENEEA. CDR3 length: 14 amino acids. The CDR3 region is CASSDPRTTPLPYF. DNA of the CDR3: TGTGCCAGCAGCGACCCGAGGACTACTCCTCTACCGTATTTT.

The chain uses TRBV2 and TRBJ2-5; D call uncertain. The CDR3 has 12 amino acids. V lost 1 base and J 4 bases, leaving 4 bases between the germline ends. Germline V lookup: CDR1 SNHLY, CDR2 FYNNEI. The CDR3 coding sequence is TGTGCCAGCAGTGAAGAGGGAGAGACCCAGTACTTC. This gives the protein CASSEEGETQYF. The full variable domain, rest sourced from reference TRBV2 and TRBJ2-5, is EPEVTQTPSHQVTQMGQEVILRCVPISNHLYFYWYRQILGQKVEFLVSFYNNEISEKSEIFDDQFSVERPDGSNFTLKIRSTKLEDSAMYFCASSEEGETQYFGPGTRLLVL.

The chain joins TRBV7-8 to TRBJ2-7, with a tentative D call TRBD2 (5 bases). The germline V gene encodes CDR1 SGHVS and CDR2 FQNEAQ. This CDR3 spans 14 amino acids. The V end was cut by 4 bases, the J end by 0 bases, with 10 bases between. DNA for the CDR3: TGTGCCAGCAGCTCCCGACTAACCTCCTACGAGCAGTACTTC. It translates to CASSSRLTSYEQYF.

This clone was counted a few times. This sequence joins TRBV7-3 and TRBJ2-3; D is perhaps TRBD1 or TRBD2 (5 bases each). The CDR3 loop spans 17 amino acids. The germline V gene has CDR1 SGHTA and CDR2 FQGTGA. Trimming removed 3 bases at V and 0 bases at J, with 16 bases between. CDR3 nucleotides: TGTGCCAGCAGCTTGAAAGGGACCGACCATAGCACAGATACGCAGTATTTT. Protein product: CASSLKGTDHSTDTQYF.

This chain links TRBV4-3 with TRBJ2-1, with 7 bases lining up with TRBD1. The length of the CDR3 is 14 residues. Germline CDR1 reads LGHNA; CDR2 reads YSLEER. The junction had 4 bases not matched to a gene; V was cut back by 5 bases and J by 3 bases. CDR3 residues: CASSEGQNYNEQFF. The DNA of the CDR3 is TGCGCCAGCAGCGAGGGACAGAACTACAATGAGCAGTTCTTC.

The DNA for the CDR3 is TGTGCCAGCAGCTTAAGGGACAGGGTGGGGGGCTACACCTTC. Translated: CASSLRDRVGGYTF. The chain links TRBV7-2 to TRBJ1-2; 9 nucleotides match TRBD1. The trim removed 2 bases at V and 8 bases at J, leaving 6 bases unmatched. The CDR3 is made up of 14 amino acids. CDR1 is SGHTA and CDR2 is FQGNSA in the germline V gene.

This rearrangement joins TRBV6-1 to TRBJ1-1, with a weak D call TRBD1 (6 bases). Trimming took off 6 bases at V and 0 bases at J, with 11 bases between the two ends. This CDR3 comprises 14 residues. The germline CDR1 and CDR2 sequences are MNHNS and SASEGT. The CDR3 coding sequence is TGTGCCAGCAGCAGGGGAACGATGAACACTGAAGCTTTCTTT. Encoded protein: CASSRGTMNTEAFF.

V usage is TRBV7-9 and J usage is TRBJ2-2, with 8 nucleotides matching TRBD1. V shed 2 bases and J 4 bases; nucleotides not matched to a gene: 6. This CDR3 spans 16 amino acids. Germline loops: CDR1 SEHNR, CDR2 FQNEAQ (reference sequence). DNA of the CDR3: TGTGCCAGCAGCTTACAGACAGGGGCCACCACCGGGGAGCTGTTTTTT. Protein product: CASSLQTGATTGELFF.

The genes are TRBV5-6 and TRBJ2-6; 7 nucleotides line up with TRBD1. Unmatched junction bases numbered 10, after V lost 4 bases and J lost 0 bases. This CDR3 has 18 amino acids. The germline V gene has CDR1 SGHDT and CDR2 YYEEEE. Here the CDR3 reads CASSGTAALLSGANVLTF. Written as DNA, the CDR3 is TGTGCCAGCAGCGGGACAGCAGCTCTCCTCTCTGGGGCCAACGTCCTGACTTTC. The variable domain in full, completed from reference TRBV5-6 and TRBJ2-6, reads DAGVTQSPTHLIKTRGQQVTLRCSPKSGHDTVSWYQQALGQGPQFIFQYYEEEERQRGNFPDRFSGHQFPNYSSELNVNALLLGDSALYLCASSGTAALLSGANVLTFGAGSRLTVL.

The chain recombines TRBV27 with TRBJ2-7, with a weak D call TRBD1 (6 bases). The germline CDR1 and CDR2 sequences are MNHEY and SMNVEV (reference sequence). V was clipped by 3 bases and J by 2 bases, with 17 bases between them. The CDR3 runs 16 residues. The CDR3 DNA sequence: TGTGCCAGCAGTTTGGCGGCCGGGACACTGACCTACGAGCAGTACTTC. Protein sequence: CASSLAAGTLTYEQYF.

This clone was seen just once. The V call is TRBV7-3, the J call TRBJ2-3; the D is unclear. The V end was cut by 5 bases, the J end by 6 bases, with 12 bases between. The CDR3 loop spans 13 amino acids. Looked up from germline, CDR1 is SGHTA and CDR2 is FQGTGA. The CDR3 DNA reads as TGTGCCAGCAGCCTGTTGGGGTACGATACGCAGTATTTT. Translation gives CASSLLGYDTQYF.